Listed below are T cell receptor beta chains from one sample, sequenced in a study of tumor and adjacent non-tumor tissue in lung cancer. TCRdb ran MiXCR on the multiplex PCR reads and lists one entry per CDR3 protein. The data contain 40,000 to 45,000 distinct CDR3 sequences, around 62% of them singletons. The sequencing sample was made of distant non-tumor lung tissue. The receptor set was obtained from a woman in her forties with non-small cell lung cancer. The CDR3 runs from the conserved cysteine through the conserved F or W. The D gene is left open where the match is weak.

d_gene	v_gene	j_gene	CDR3aa
.	TRBV11-2	TRBJ1-6	CASTLGWSYNSPFHF
TRBD2	TRBV20-1	TRBJ2-2	CSARDSGLVLDTGELFF
TRBD1	TRBV29-1	TRBJ2-6	CNVSAGGSGANVLTF
.	TRBV5-6	TRBJ2-7	CANSLMWAQRVYEQYF
.	TRBV11-2	TRBJ1-3	CTCSSTPSIHF
.	TRBV29-1	TRBJ1-1	CTVSSHRDTEAFF
.	TRBV25-1	TRBJ2-7	CVSSEGAKSYEQYF
.	TRBV28	TRBJ2-7	CASRAQSIPEEYF
TRBD2	TRBV10-3	TRBJ2-1	CAAGVAGGPCEQFF
TRBD2	TRBV11-1	TRBJ2-1	CTSSSGGRGDEQFF
.	TRBV7-9	TRBJ2-5	CASSLSRTIQETQYF
TRBD2	TRBV11-2	TRBJ2-3	CASSSCRGASGLLLVDTQYF
.	TRBV11-2	TRBJ1-1	CASNWLGGETQAFF
.	TRBV11-2	TRBJ2-1	CAISLGPLTGRNELFF
TRBD1	TRBV11-2	TRBJ1-3	CASGSRQGHGNTIYF
.	TRBV10-2	TRBJ2-1	CASGESSRSSYNEQFF
TRBD2	TRBV28	TRBJ2-3	CASRGLAGSDTQYF
.	TRBV11-3	TRBJ2-3	CASSLRTWGRVDMQYF
TRBD1	TRBV5-1	TRBJ2-5	CASSSDRGSFETQYF
.	TRBV28	TRBJ2-7	CASSLYGGSKSYEQYF
TRBD1	TRBV11-2	TRBJ1-6	CASDSGGPNPPLHF
.	TRBV5-6	TRBJ2-1	CASSSEMVVGSYNEQFF
TRBD1	TRBV5-1	TRBJ2-7	CASRSIPGQGDYEQYF
.	TRBV28	TRBJ1-1	CASSLFTGNTEAFF
TRBD1	TRBV6-5	TRBJ1-1	CASRDRVGTEAFF
.	TRBV5-1	TRBJ1-3	CASSPNVGGNTIYF
.	TRBV13	TRBJ1-5	CASSRGGGYNQPQHF
.	TRBV20-1	TRBJ2-6	CSARPGKKVSGANVLTF
.	TRBV12-3/TRBV12-4	TRBJ2-5	CASNFPGGGETKYF
.	TRBV5-4	TRBJ2-1	CVSSSGPGWGPTSYNEQFF
.	TRBV28	TRBJ2-2	CASSYGAETGELFF
TRBD2	TRBV7-9	TRBJ2-1	CASSSSGRGSYNEQFF
TRBD1	TRBV28	TRBJ1-2	CSSSWTGGEYGYTF
.	TRBV24-1	TRBJ2-2	CATSDVGTTANTGELFF
.	TRBV24-1	TRBJ2-1	CATSDLRGHNEQFF
.	TRBV10-1	TRBJ2-2	CASAKGFNTGELFF
.	TRBV20-1	TRBJ2-7	CSARGDLYEQYF
.	TRBV15	TRBJ2-7	CATSRDLGSMISEQYF
TRBD2	TRBV14	TRBJ2-1	CASNQGPRLGLSKSSYNEQFF
.	TRBV29-1	TRBJ2-7	CSVVWRHSYEQYF
TRBD1	TRBV12-3/TRBV12-4	TRBJ2-1	CASSTTGNNEQFF
.	TRBV20-1	TRBJ2-6	CSARVKGSGANVLTF
.	TRBV4-1	TRBJ2-5	CASSQDLERASHQETQYF
.	TRBV11-3	TRBJ2-1	CASSPRSSSSYNEQSF
TRBD1	TRBV6-1	TRBJ1-2	CASSAGGSTYGYTF
.	TRBV2	TRBJ2-6	CASSEFGPGASVLTF